One and the same sample provided the 31 T cell receptor beta chains below, sequenced in a study of blood T cell repertoires in COVID-19. The repertoire was sequenced with immunoSEQ multiplex PCR; TCRdb's copy has only in-frame clones and lacks some. The table includes about 290,000 clones, roughly 90% detected once. The sequenced material came from PBMCs or T cells enriched from blood (not recorded which). These TCRs come from a woman between 35 and 50 years old who had recovered from COVID-19.

The V call is TRBV24-1, the J call TRBJ2-1; TRBD1 might be the D (5 bases). This CDR3 spans 14 amino acids. Germline values: CDR1 KGHDR, CDR2 SFDVKD. Trimming took off 3 bases at V and 6 bases at J, with 11 bases between the two ends. The CDR3 spells CATSDPDRLNEQFF. The CDR3, as DNA: TGTGCCACCAGTGATCCCGACAGACTCAATGAGCAGTTCTTC.

The V gene is TRBV5-1, the J gene TRBJ2-3, with D possibly TRBD2 on 5 matching bases. Germline-derived CDR1 and CDR2 are SGHRS and YFSETQ. The V gene lost 4 bases and the J gene lost 1 base, with 10 bases spanning the gap. The CDR3 has 14 residues. CDR3 bases: TGCGCCAGCAGCCCGGACGGGGGCACAGATACGCAGTATTTT. It yields the protein CASSPDGGTDTQYF.

This clone has just a few counts. This chain joins TRBV7-9 and TRBJ1-6; the D is unclear. CDR1 is SEHNR and CDR2 is FQNEAQ in the germline V gene (reference sequence). The CDR3 consists of 14 residues. V lost 1 base, J lost 7 bases, and 8 bases lay in between. CDR3: CASSLDGRNSPLHF. The CDR3, as DNA: TGTGCCAGCAGCTTAGACGGGAGGAATTCACCCCTCCACTTT.

In DNA form, the CDR3 reads TGTGCCAGCAGCATCCGACAGGGGGCTAACTATGGCTACACCTTC. This sequence encodes CASSIRQGANYGYTF. The V call is TRBV7-9, the J call TRBJ1-2, with 9 bases matching TRBD1. From germline, CDR1 is SEHNR and CDR2 FQNEAQ (reference sequence). The J segment lost 0 bases and the V segment lost 5 bases, leaving 4 bases of the junction unmatched. The CDR3 totals 15 residues.

In its sample, this clone was seen once. The chain carries TRBV19 and TRBJ2-1; 7 nucleotides match TRBD2. Germline V gene sequence: CDR1 LNHDA, CDR2 SQIVND (reference sequence). V shed 4 bases, J shed 5 bases, and the junction held 8 bases outside the gene matches. This CDR3 has 15 residues. The CDR3 reads CASSKTGGPNNEQFF. The CDR3 region has the DNA TGTGCCAGTAGTAAAACGGGGGGACCTAACAATGAGCAGTTCTTC.

This chain uses TRBV21-1 with TRBJ1-2; the table assigns TRBD1, which was not confirmed against the DNA. TRBV21-1 represents a pseudogene. The CDR3 is 16 amino acids. This CDR3 reads CASSKGGGQEANGYTF. In DNA, the CDR3 is TGTGCCAGCAGCAAAGGCGGGGGACAGGAAGCAAATGGCTACACCTTC.

The rearrangement links TRBV6-5 to TRBJ1-4; 9 bases fit TRBD1. CDR3 length: 14 amino acids. The J segment lost 7 bases and the V segment lost 5 bases, leaving 5 bases of the junction unmatched. Germline CDR1 MNHEY, CDR2 SVGAGI. The CDR3 here is CASSPTGGFEKLFF. The CDR3 bases are TGTGCCAGCAGTCCGACAGGGGGGTTTGAAAAACTGTTTTTT.

The V gene is TRBV4-1, the J gene TRBJ2-7, with TRBD2 identical over 12 bases. Trimming took 6 bases from V and 2 from J; bases not matched to a gene: 8. The CDR3 sequence is 16 residues long. Looked up from germline, CDR1 is MGHRA and CDR2 is YSYEKL. CDR3 coding DNA: TGCGCCAGCAGTCTTCAGACTAGCGGGGGACCCTACGAGCAGTACTTC. This codes for CASSLQTSGGPYEQYF.

The chain joins TRBV6-2 or TRBV6-3 to TRBJ1-2; possibly TRBD1 for D (6 bases). V lost 4 bases to trimming and J lost 4 bases, with 10 bases between them. The CDR3 contains 13 residues. From germline, CDR1 is MNHEY and CDR2 SVGEGT. The CDR3 bases are TGTGCCAGCAGTTCGGGCAGGGGCTATGGCTACACCTTC. This codes for CASSSGRGYGYTF.

V is TRBV29-1 and J is TRBJ1-2, with D perhaps TRBD1 (5 bases). CDR3 length: 14 residues. Germline V CDR1 and CDR2: SQVTM, ANQGSEA. V gave up 2 bases and J gave up 2 bases, with 12 bases separating them. CDR3 residues: CSVEWEGKNYGYTF. The CDR3 DNA reads TGCAGCGTTGAATGGGAGGGGAAGAACTATGGCTACACCTTC.

This clone was observed a single time. The chain recombines TRBV2 with TRBJ2-3; D may be TRBD1 (7 bases). This CDR3 has 15 residues. V lost 4 bases and J 3 bases, leaving 14 bases between the germline ends. CDR1 SNHLY and CDR2 FYNNEI come from the germline V gene. The CDR3 nucleotides read TGTGCCAGCAGTGTACAGGGGAGGACAACAGATACGCAGTATTTT. This encodes CASSVQGRTTDTQYF.

CDR3 amino acids: CASSLSWGESGFGYTF. The DNA of the CDR3 is TGTGCCAGCAGCTTATCTTGGGGGGAAAGCGGGTTTGGCTACACCTTC. The chain joins TRBV7-2 to TRBJ1-2, with a possible D match to TRBD1 (5 bases). The germline V gene encodes CDR1 SGHTA and CDR2 FQGNSA. Trimming shortened V by 2 bases and J by 7 bases, and 20 bases separated the two germline ends. This CDR3 is built from 16 residues.

This chain uses TRBV23-1 with TRBJ1-5; TRBD1 matches at 7 bases. TRBV23-1 is recorded as an ORF, its role being uncertain. The CDR3 runs 15 residues. V dropped 6 bases and J dropped 7; count of bases not matched to a gene: 12. The CDR3 coding sequence is TGCGCCAGCAGCCAGACAGGGATGTGCGGACAGCCCCAGCATTTT. Residues: CASSQTGMCGQPQHF.

J is TRBJ1-2 and V is TRBV5-8; tentatively, D is TRBD1 (5 bases). The CDR3 has 13 residues. Germline CDR1 reads SGHTS; CDR2 reads YDEGEE. V lost 0 bases to trimming and J lost 4 bases, with 7 bases between them. CDR3 DNA sequence: TGTGCCAGCAGCTTGGTAGGGGCCTATGGCTACACCTTC. Translated: CASSLVGAYGYTF.

The chain uses TRBV6-6 and TRBJ1-1; TRBD1 matches at 7 bases. The V gene end was trimmed by 5 bases and the J gene end by 5 bases; junction bases not matched to a gene: 14. The CDR3 is made up of 16 amino acids. Germline V CDR1 and CDR2: MNHNY, SVGAGI (reference sequence). CDR3 in DNA: TGTGCCAGCAGTCGAGTTAATACAGGGGTGGGAACTGAAGCTTTCTTT. It yields the protein CASSRVNTGVGTEAFF.

This chain joins TRBV4-2 and TRBJ2-2; D is perhaps TRBD2 (5 bases). CDR3 length: 16 amino acids. Trimming left V 1 base short and J 3 bases short, with 12 bases between. CDR1 LGHNA and CDR2 YNFKEQ come from the germline V gene. Written as DNA, the CDR3 is TGTGCCAGCAGCCAAGTCGGGGATAGTGACACCGGGGAGCTGTTTTTT. Translation gives CASSQVGDSDTGELFF.

The J gene is TRBJ2-5, the V gene TRBV5-1; 10 bases line up with TRBD1. Germline V lookup: CDR1 SGHRS, CDR2 YFSETQ. V trimming: 4 bases; J trimming: 1 base; junction bases outside the gene matches: 4. The CDR3 is 15 amino acids. CDR3 sequence (DNA): TGCGCCAGCAGCGTGGGACAGGGGACCCAAGAGACCCAGTACTTC. Its translation is CASSVGQGTQETQYF.

The rearrangement uses TRBV4-1 and TRBJ2-4; D is ambiguous. Germline V gives CDR1 MGHRA, CDR2 YSYEKL. This CDR3 spans 11 amino acids. Trimming stripped 7 bases from V and 4 bases from J, with 5 bases between. Written as DNA, the CDR3 is TGCGCCAGCACCGGTAAAAACATTCAGTACTTC. Its translation is CASTGKNIQYF.

V is TRBV19 and J is TRBJ2-2, with 12 nucleotides matching TRBD2. CDR1 and CDR2 from the germline V gene are LNHDA and SQIVND (reference sequence). J gave up 2 bases and V 6 bases, and 10 bases lay outside the gene matches. The CDR3 has 18 amino acids. The CDR3 loop reads CASSHPSGRATNTGELFF. The CDR3 DNA sequence: TGTGCCAGTAGCCACCCTAGCGGGAGGGCCACAAACACCGGGGAGCTGTTTTTT.

The chain joins TRBV11-1 to TRBJ2-1; TRBD2 matches at 7 bases. Trimming cost V 6 bases and J 5 bases; bases outside gene matches: 10. The CDR3 is 15 residues long. Per the germline V gene, CDR1 is SGHAT and CDR2 is FQDESV (reference sequence). For the CDR3, the DNA is TGTGCCAGCAGACCGCGGGGGTACTCGGACAATGAGCAGTTCTTC. The encoded protein is CASRPRGYSDNEQFF.

V and J are TRBV10-1 and TRBJ2-3; 10 bases are shared with TRBD2. The length of the CDR3 is 18 residues. CDR1 WNHNN and CDR2 SYGVQD come from the germline V gene (reference sequence). J lost 3 bases, V lost 3 bases, and 12 bases had no gene match. CDR3 protein: CASSEGLPGLAITDTQYF. The CDR3 nucleotides are TGCGCCAGCAGTGAAGGTCTACCGGGACTAGCGATAACAGATACGCAGTATTTT.

J is TRBJ2-1 and V is TRBV7-8, with 12 bases identical to TRBD2. The CDR3 runs to 15 residues. Germline-derived CDR1 and CDR2 are SGHVS and FQNEAQ. V gave up 5 bases and J gave up 6 bases; unmatched junction bases: 5. The CDR3 region is CASSLGTSGSNEQFF. The CDR3 DNA is TGTGCCAGCAGCCTAGGGACTAGCGGGTCCAATGAGCAGTTCTTC.

The chain couples TRBV6-2 or TRBV6-3 to TRBJ2-1; the match to TRBD2 covers 11 bases. The CDR3 loop spans 17 amino acids. CDR1 and CDR2 (germline): MNHEY, SVGEGT. J lost 8 bases, V lost 4 bases, and 13 bases had no gene match. The chain's CDR3 is CASSSHLAGGRVYEQFF. CDR3 nucleotides: TGTGCCAGCAGTTCTCATTTAGCGGGAGGGCGGGTGTATGAGCAGTTCTTC.

The chain is built from TRBV5-1 and TRBJ2-7, with 13 bases that match TRBD2. The CDR3 loop spans 15 amino acids. Trimming cost V 4 bases and J 3 bases; bases outside gene matches: 4. Germline V lookup: CDR1 SGHRS, CDR2 YFSETQ. CDR3 loop: CASSLRTSGGYEQYF. DNA of the CDR3: TGCGCCAGCAGCCTACGGACTAGCGGGGGCTACGAGCAGTACTTC.

This clone is a singleton in its sample. This chain joins TRBV5-4 and TRBJ1-2; tentatively, D is TRBD1 (5 bases). Trimming stripped 3 bases from V and 8 bases from J, with 11 bases between. In germline, CDR1 is SGHNT, CDR2 YYREEE (reference sequence). This CDR3 is 12 amino acids long. The CDR3 region has the DNA TGTGCCAGCAGCTCCCAGGGAGGAGGCTACACCTTC. The encoded protein is CASSSQGGGYTF.

The DNA of the CDR3 is TGCGCCAGCAGCCCCAGTGTAGCGGGGGGAAGCACAGATACGCAGTATTTT. It translates to CASSPSVAGGSTDTQYF. This sequence joins TRBV5-1 and TRBJ2-3; the match to TRBD2 covers 10 bases. J lost 0 bases, V lost 4 bases, and 8 bases had no gene match. Germline-derived CDR1 and CDR2 are SGHRS and YFSETQ. This CDR3 comprises 17 residues.

The chain carries TRBV9 and TRBJ1-2; perhaps TRBD1 as D (5 bases). This CDR3 has 14 residues. V lost 4 bases to trimming and J lost 1 base, with 11 bases between them. Per germline, CDR1 SGDLS and CDR2 YYNGEE. CDR3 in DNA: TGTGCCAGCAGCCCTCAGCAGGGTAACTATGGCTACACCTTC. It translates to CASSPQQGNYGYTF.

This clone showed up just once. The V gene is TRBV28, the J gene TRBJ1-2, with D possibly TRBD1 on 6 matching bases. Trimming removed 3 bases at V and 4 bases at J, with 15 bases between. Germline V lookup: CDR1 MDHEN, CDR2 SYDVKM. This CDR3 is built from 15 residues. CDR3: CASSLGGGIFYGYTF. CDR3 nucleotides: TGTGCCAGCAGTTTGGGAGGGGGGATTTTCTATGGCTACACCTTC.

V usage is TRBV27 and J usage is TRBJ1-6; perhaps TRBD1 as D (6 bases). Germline lookup yields CDR1 MNHEY and CDR2 SMNVEV (reference sequence). V lost 6 bases and J lost 8, with 14 bases in between. This CDR3 is built from 14 residues. The DNA for the CDR3 is TGTGCCAGCAGCTACGACAGGATGGATTCACCCCTCCACTTT. This codes for CASSYDRMDSPLHF.

The J gene is TRBJ1-2, the V gene TRBV27, with 8 nucleotides matching TRBD1. The CDR3 loop spans 16 amino acids. J was trimmed by 4 bases and V by 4 bases; bases with no gene match: 11. CDR1 and CDR2 from the germline V gene are MNHEY and SMNVEV (reference sequence). In DNA, the CDR3 is TGTGCCAGCAGTTCGGACAGGGCTCCGGTTGGCTATGGCTACACCTTC. Protein product: CASSSDRAPVGYGYTF.

The J gene is TRBJ1-2, the V gene TRBV10-3; TRBD1 is a possible D gene (6 bases). The ends were cut back, 5 bases at V and 3 bases at J, with 16 bases in the middle. CDR1 and CDR2 from the germline V gene are ENHRY and SYGVKD. The CDR3 is 15 amino acids. The CDR3 DNA is TGTGCCATCAGTTCTACAGGGAACCCCCACTATGGCTACACCTTC. It yields the protein CAISSTGNPHYGYTF.